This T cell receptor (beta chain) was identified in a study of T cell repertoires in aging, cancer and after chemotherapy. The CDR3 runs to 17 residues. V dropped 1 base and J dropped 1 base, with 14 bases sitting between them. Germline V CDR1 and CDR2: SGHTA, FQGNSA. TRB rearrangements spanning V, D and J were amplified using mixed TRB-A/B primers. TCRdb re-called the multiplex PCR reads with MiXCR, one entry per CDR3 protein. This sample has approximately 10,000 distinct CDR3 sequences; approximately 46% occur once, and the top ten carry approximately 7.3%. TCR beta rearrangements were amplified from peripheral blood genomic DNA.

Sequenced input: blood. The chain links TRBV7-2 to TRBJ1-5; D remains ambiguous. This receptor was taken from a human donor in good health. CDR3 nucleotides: TGTGCCAGCAGCTTAGGTGGTTTCGGACGGAGCAATCAGCCCCAGCATTTT. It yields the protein CASSLGGFGRSNQPQHF.